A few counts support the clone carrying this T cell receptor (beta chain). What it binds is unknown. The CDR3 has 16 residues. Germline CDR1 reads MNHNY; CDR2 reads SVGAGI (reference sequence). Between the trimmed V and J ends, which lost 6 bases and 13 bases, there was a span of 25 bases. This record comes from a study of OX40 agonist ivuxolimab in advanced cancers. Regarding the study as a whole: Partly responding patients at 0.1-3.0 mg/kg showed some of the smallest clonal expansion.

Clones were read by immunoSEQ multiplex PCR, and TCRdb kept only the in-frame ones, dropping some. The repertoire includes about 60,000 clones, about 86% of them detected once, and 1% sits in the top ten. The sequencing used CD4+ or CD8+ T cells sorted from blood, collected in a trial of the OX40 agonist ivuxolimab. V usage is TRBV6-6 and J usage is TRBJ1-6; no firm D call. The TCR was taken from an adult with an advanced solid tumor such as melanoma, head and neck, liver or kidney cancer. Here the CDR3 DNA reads TGTGCCAGCAGCCCCTCGGGCGGAGGAAGTTTAGGCCCCCTCCACTTT. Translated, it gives CASSPSGGGSLGPLHF.